The 22 T cell receptor beta chains given below trace back to one sample, sequenced in a study of regulatory T cells in long-lasting Graves disease. The TCR beta library used iRepertoire HTBI primers with Arm-PCR amplification of CDR3. Via MiXCR, TCRdb re-called the multiplex PCR reads, giving one row per CDR3 protein. Counted here are about 660,000 distinct CDR3 sequences, around 30% occurring once; the ten biggest clones make up under 50%. Time point indicated: persistent/refractory GD, antithyroid drugs over 5 years with positive TRAb. With RNA extracted from PBMCs as input, the TCR library was made. The sequenced sample was peripheral blood mononuclear cells (PBMCs), obtained when the disease was refractory, from a patient treated with antithyroid drugs. The source is a female donor with Graves disease.

This clonotype occurred a few times. This rearrangement joins TRBV10-3 to TRBJ1-1; 8 nucleotides agree with TRBD1. Trimming removed 6 bases from V and 5 bases from J; junction bases left unmatched: 8. The CDR3 contains 14 residues. Per germline, CDR1 ENHRY and CDR2 SYGVKD. For the CDR3, the DNA is TGTGCCATCAGGGGGACAGGAGAGGGGACTGAAGCTTTCTTT. Its translation is CAIRGTGEGTEAFF.

This clonotype was recorded a few times. J is TRBJ1-6 and V is TRBV7-2; 9 bases are shared with TRBD1. The V and J ends lost 5 bases and 10 bases, in that order; junction bases with no gene match: 6. The germline gives CDR1 SGHTA, CDR2 FQGNSA. CDR3 length equals 14 residues. CDR3 nucleotides: TGTGCCAGCAGCCCGACAGGGGGGAGCTCACCCCTCCACTTT. It is translated as CASSPTGGSSPLHF.

There are a few counts of this clonotype. The rearrangement links TRBV6-1 to TRBJ1-1; TRBD1 agrees at 7 bases. V gave up 6 bases and J gave up 7 bases; unmatched junction bases: 11. Germline CDR1 MNHNS, CDR2 SASEGT. This CDR3 has 14 residues. The CDR3 bases are TGTGCCAGCAGCCCTTTCGGGACAGAGTTTGAAGCTTTCTTT. Residues: CASSPFGTEFEAFF.

This clonotype was seen a handful of times. The chain combines TRBV10-3 with TRBJ1-1; 8 bases are shared with TRBD1. The germline V gene has CDR1 ENHRY and CDR2 SYGVKD. The CDR3 has 13 amino acids. V lost 7 bases, J lost 4 bases, and 5 bases stayed unmatched. The CDR3 reads CAIKGQEGTEAFF. DNA for the CDR3: TGTGCCATCAAGGGACAGGAAGGCACTGAAGCTTTCTTT.

This clonotype was counted between two and nine times. The DNA of the CDR3 is TGTGCTAGTGGTTGGGGGGGGTTTAATCAGCCCCAGCATTTT. It encodes CASGWGGFNQPQHF. This sequence joins TRBV12-5 and TRBJ1-5; possibly TRBD1 for D (5 bases). The germline gives CDR1 LGHNT, CDR2 FRNRAP. The CDR3 has 14 residues. V lost 4 bases and J lost 4, with 11 bases in between.

For this clonotype: Because the CDR3's place on the DNA is in doubt, the DNA is left out and the CDR3 is given as listed by TCRdb. The rearrangement uses TRBV6-2 or TRBV6-3 and TRBJ2-2; the table's D call TRBD1 went unverified against the DNA. From germline, CDR1 is MNHEY and CDR2 SVGEGT. The CDR3 has 14 residues if both end residues are counted. The CDR3: CASSWDRRAGELFF.

This clonotype was detected only a few times. This chain links TRBV11-2 with TRBJ1-4; 8 nucleotides agree with TRBD1. The V gene end was trimmed by 7 bases and the J gene end by 6 bases; junction bases not matched to a gene: 10. Germline loops: CDR1 SGHAT, CDR2 FQNNGV. This CDR3 contains 15 residues. The CDR3 is CASNSQGVEYEKLFF. The CDR3 nucleotides are TGTGCCAGCAATTCACAGGGGGTGGAGTATGAAAAACTGTTTTTT.

The chain recombines TRBV6-1 with TRBJ1-1, with D hard to call. V lost 5 bases, J lost 0 bases, and 7 bases lay in between. This CDR3 has 13 residues. Germline CDR1 and CDR2: MNHNS and SASEGT. Written as DNA, the CDR3 is TGTGCCAGCAGTAGGAGTATGAACACTGAAGCTTTCTTT. Protein sequence: CASSRSMNTEAFF.

The chain recombines TRBV3-1 with TRBJ2-7, with D tentatively TRBD2 (6 bases). Germline CDR1 reads LGHDT; CDR2 reads YNNKEL (reference sequence). Trimming pared 4 bases from V and 6 bases from J, leaving 19 bases between. The CDR3 spans 15 residues. The CDR3 sequence: CASSPHGTGGREQYF. The CDR3, as DNA: TGTGCCAGCAGCCCCCATGGGACCGGGGGTCGCGAGCAGTACTTC.

The chain is built from TRBV11-1 and TRBJ2-7; the D gene is possibly TRBD1 (6 bases). The CDR3 consists of 15 residues. The germline CDR1 and CDR2 sequences are SGHAT and FQDESV (reference sequence). V lost 1 base and J 5 bases, leaving 15 bases between the germline ends. The CDR3 reads CASSLEDSGYHEQYF. The CDR3 DNA is TGTGCCAGCAGCTTAGAGGACAGTGGTTACCACGAGCAGTACTTC. The full variable domain, with the rest looked up from reference TRBV11-1 and TRBJ2-7, is EAEVAQSPRYKITEKSQAVAFWCDPISGHATLYWYRQILGQGPELLVQFQDESVVDDSQLPKDRFSAERLKGVDSTLKIQPAELGDSAMYLCASSLEDSGYHEQYFGPGTRLTVT.

This clonotype was seen repeatedly, ten times or more. This chain uses TRBV5-1 with TRBJ2-2; D may be TRBD1 (5 bases). Germline-derived CDR1 and CDR2 are SGHRS and YFSETQ. Trimming pared 1 base from V and 3 bases from J, leaving 10 bases between. CDR3 size: 15 residues. Here the CDR3 DNA reads TGCGCCAGCAGCTTGCTCCAGGGCTACACCGGGGAGCTGTTTTTT. The encoded protein is CASSLLQGYTGELFF.

The chain uses TRBV20-1 and TRBJ2-4, with 11 bases identical to TRBD2. Looked up from germline, CDR1 is DFQATT and CDR2 is SNEGSKA (reference sequence). The CDR3 contains 17 residues. V lost 3 bases, J lost 2 bases, and 9 bases stayed unmatched. CDR3 sequence reads: CSASALGLADTKNIQYF. CDR3 coding DNA: TGCAGTGCTAGTGCCTTGGGACTAGCGGATACCAAAAACATTCAGTACTTC.

Concerning this clonotype: This may come from a read error, since a much larger clone is one base off. V gene TRBV5-1 combines with J gene TRBJ2-5, with TRBD1 matching over 8 bases. The CDR3 runs 13 residues. Germline V lookup: CDR1 SGHRS, CDR2 YFSETQ. CDR3 in amino acids: CASSWDRQETQYF. The CDR3 DNA reads TGTGCCAGCAGCTGGGACAGGCAAGAGACCCAGTACTTC.

The chain couples TRBV15 to TRBJ1-1, with D tentatively TRBD1 (5 bases). CDR1 and CDR2 (germline): LNHNV, YYDKDF (reference sequence). Trimming pared 0 bases from V and 1 base from J, leaving 21 bases between. The CDR3 contains 19 residues. The DNA for the CDR3 is TGTGCCACCAGCAGAGATTTTCAAGGGGTCGGCGTCAGGAACACTGAAGCTTTCTTT. It is translated as CATSRDFQGVGVRNTEAFF.

This chain connects TRBV16 to TRBJ1-2; 8 nucleotides align to TRBD1. Germline-derived CDR1 and CDR2 are KGHSY and FQNENV. This CDR3 contains 14 residues. With V trimmed by 2 bases and J by 4 bases, 3 bases remained unmatched. CDR3 in amino acids: CASSQKDRAYGYTF. The DNA of the CDR3 is TGTGCCAGCAGCCAAAAGGACAGGGCCTATGGCTACACCTTC.

This sequence joins TRBV29-1 and TRBJ1-3; D uncertain. V lost 7 bases and J 3 bases, leaving 7 bases between the germline ends. The CDR3 has 11 residues. CDR1 and CDR2 from the germline V gene are SQVTM and ANQGSEA. This chain's CDR3 is CSGHGGNTIYF. In DNA form, the CDR3 reads TGCAGCGGACACGGTGGAAACACCATATATTTT.

This clonotype occurred a few times. This chain connects TRBV13 to TRBJ1-1, with D unresolved. CDR3 length: 13 amino acids. Trimming took off 2 bases at V and 6 bases at J, with 10 bases between the two ends. Germline V gene data show CDR1 as PRHDT and CDR2 as FYEKMQ (reference sequence). The CDR3, as DNA: TGTGCCAGCAGCTTACTTCGTCCAGCTGAAGCTTTCTTT. Translated: CASSLLRPAEAFF.

This clonotype was seen ten or more times. This chain links TRBV28 with TRBJ1-1; tentative D call: TRBD1 (6 bases). V lost 3 bases to trimming and J lost 11 bases, with 13 bases between them. Germline CDR1 and CDR2: MDHEN and SYDVKM. This CDR3 has 12 amino acids. This chain's CDR3 is CASSLRGLEAFF. Here the CDR3 DNA reads TGTGCCAGCAGTTTGCGGGGGCTAGAGGCTTTCTTT.

V and J are TRBV6-1 and TRBJ1-3; tentative D call: TRBD1 (5 bases). V shed 5 bases and J shed 0 bases, with 17 bases lying between them. Looked up from germline, CDR1 is MNHNS and CDR2 is SASEGT. The CDR3 has 17 amino acids. The CDR3 DNA is TGTGCCAGCAGTCCCTCAGGAGGGGACGGCTCTGGAAACACCATATATTTT. It yields the protein CASSPSGGDGSGNTIYF.

The chain combines TRBV28 with TRBJ1-1; TRBD1 matches 12 bases. Trimming cost V 3 bases and J 5 bases; bases outside gene matches: 13. The CDR3 extends over 18 amino acids. CDR1 MDHEN and CDR2 SYDVKM come from the germline V gene. The CDR3 bases are TGTGCCAGCAGTTTGGGTGCTTGGGGGACAGGGGGCAAGACTGAAGCTTTCTTT. Its protein is CASSLGAWGTGGKTEAFF. Filled out from reference TRBV28 and TRBJ1-1, the complete variable domain reads DVKVTQSSRYLVKRTGEKVFLECVQDMDHENMFWYRQDPGLGLRLIYFSYDVKMKEKGDIPEGYSVSREKKERFSLILESASTNQTSMYLCASSLGAWGTGGKTEAFFGQGTRLTVV.

The V gene is TRBV6-9, the J gene TRBJ1-5, with 8 bases identical to TRBD1. The CDR3 contains 15 residues. V lost 3 bases to trimming and J lost 5 bases; unmatched junction nucleotides: 6. CDR1 and CDR2 (germline): MNHGY, SVAAGI. The CDR3 sequence is CASSYSSGGDQPQHF. The CDR3 DNA sequence: TGTGCCAGCAGTTACTCTTCAGGGGGCGATCAGCCCCAGCATTTT.

Points on this clonotype: A clone one base away is much larger, so this may be a read error. The genes are TRBV12-3 or TRBV12-4 and TRBJ1-1; a possible D gene is TRBD1 (5 bases). Trimming took 6 bases from V and 3 from J, leaving 14 bases between them. The CDR3 spans 14 residues. The chain's CDR3 is CASSPGRGYTEAFF. CDR3 sequence (DNA): TGTGCCAGCAGCCCTGGAAGGGGTTACACTGAAGCTTTCTTT.